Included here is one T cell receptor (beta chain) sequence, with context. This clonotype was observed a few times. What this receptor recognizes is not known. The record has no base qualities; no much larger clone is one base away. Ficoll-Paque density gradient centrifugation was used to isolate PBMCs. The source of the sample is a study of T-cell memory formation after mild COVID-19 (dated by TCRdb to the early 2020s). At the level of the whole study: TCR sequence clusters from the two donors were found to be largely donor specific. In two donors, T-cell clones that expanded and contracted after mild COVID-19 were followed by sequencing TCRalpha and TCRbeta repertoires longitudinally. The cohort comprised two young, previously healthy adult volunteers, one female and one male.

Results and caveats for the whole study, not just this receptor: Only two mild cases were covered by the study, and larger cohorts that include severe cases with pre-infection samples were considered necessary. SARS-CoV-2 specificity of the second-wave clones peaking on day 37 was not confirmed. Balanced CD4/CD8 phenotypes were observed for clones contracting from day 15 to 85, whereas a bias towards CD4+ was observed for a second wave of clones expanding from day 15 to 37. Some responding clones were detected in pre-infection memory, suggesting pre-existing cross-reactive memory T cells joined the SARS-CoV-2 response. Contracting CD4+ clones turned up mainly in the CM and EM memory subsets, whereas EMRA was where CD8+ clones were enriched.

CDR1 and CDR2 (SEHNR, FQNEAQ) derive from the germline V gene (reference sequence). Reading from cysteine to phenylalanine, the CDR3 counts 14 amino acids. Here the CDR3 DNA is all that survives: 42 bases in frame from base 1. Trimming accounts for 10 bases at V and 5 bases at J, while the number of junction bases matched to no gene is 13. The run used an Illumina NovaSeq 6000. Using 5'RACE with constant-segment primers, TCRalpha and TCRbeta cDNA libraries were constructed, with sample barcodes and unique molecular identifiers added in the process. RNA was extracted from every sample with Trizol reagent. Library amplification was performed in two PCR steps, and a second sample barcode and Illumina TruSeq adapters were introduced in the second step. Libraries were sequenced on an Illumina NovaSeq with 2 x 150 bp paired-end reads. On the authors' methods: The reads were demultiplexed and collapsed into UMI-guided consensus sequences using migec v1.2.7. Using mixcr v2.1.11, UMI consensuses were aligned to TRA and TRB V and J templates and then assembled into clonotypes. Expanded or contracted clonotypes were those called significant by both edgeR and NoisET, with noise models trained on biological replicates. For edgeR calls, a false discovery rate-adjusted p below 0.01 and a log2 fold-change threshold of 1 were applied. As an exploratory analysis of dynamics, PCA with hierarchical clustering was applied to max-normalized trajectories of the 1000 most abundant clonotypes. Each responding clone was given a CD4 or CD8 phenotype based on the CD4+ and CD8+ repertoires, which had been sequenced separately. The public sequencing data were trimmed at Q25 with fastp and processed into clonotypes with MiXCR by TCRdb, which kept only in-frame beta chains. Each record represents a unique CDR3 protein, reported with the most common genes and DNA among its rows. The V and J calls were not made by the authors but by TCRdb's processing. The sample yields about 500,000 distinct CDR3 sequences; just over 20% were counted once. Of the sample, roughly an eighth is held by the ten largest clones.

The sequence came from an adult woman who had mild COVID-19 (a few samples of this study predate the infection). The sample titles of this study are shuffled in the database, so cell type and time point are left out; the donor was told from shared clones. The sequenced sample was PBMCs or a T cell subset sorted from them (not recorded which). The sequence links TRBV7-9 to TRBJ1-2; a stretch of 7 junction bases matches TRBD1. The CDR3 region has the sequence CAMHIYGDSYGYTF. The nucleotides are TGTGCCATGCACATCTATGGGGACAGTTATGGCTACACCTTC. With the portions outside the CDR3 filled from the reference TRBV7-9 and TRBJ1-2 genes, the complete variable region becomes DTGVSQNPRHKITKRGQNVTFRCDPISEHNRLYWYRQTLGQGPEFLTYFQNEAQLEKSRLLSDRFSAERPKGSFSTLEIQRTEQGDSAMYLCAMHIYGDSYGYTFGSGTRLTVV.